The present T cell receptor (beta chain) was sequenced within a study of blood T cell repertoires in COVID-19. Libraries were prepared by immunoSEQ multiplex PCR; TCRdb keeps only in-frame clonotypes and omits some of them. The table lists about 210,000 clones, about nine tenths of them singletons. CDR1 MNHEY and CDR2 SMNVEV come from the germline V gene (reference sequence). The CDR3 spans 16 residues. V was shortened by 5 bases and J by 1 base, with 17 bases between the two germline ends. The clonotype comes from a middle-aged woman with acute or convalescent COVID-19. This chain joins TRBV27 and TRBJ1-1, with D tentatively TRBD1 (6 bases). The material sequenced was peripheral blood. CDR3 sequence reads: CASSPPGAGANTEAFF. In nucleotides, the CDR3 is TGTGCCAGCAGTCCCCCGGGTGCAGGGGCGAACACTGAAGCTTTCTTT.